What follows is one T cell receptor (beta chain) and its context. These data belong to a study of T cell changes during pregnancy in multiple sclerosis. The assay was immunoSEQ multiplex PCR, and TCRdb's table has in-frame clones only and misses some. This table has tens of thousands of clones, roughly nine tenths appearing once. This sample comprised peripheral blood, obtained in the first trimester of pregnancy. The sequence was collected from a female donor in good health, enrolled as a control in a pregnancy study.

The CDR3 bases are TGTGCCAGCAGATCAATAGCGGGAGCCCCCAAAAACATTCAGTACTTC. Translation: CASRSIAGAPKNIQYF. This chain connects TRBV6-6 to TRBJ2-4; 9 bases fit TRBD2. The CDR3 sequence is 16 residues long. J was trimmed by 2 bases and V by 6 bases; bases with no gene match: 8. In germline, CDR1 is MNHNY, CDR2 SVGAGI (reference sequence).